The rows below give T cell receptor beta chains drawn from one sample of a study of blood T cell repertoires in COVID-19. Here immunoSEQ multiplex PCR was the method, and the copy in TCRdb shows in-frame clones only, minus some. The top ten clones hold around 10% of a sample with tens of thousands of clones, under 80% of them seen once. Sequencing was performed on peripheral blood. The receptors come from a human donor in a cohort sampled during active COVID-19. The CDR3 runs from the conserved cysteine through the conserved F or W. D genes are given only for firm matches. The size field is filled for only some rows; it gives once, few, many or a size class.

NA	TRBJ2-5	TRBV19	NA	CASSTGRGQETQYF	TGTGCCAGTAGTACTGGACGGGGCCAAGAGACCCAGTACTTC
NA	TRBJ2-3	TRBV7-3	TRBD1	CASSPTPGQVGTQYF	TGTGCCAGCAGTCCGACTCCGGGACAGGTGGGGACGCAGTATTTT
NA	TRBJ2-7	TRBV3-1/TRBV3-2	NA	CASSQRQGEQYF	TGTGCCAGCAGCCAAAGGCAGGGCGAGCAGTACTTC
NA	TRBJ1-1	TRBV7-3	TRBD1	CASSPGRAQGLNTEAFF	TGTGCCAGCAGCCCGGGTCGTGCACAGGGGCTGAACACTGAAGCTTTCTTT
NA	TRBJ2-5	TRBV5-8	TRBD1	CASSFGQVSLGETQYF	TGTGCCAGCAGCTTCGGACAGGTGTCTCTCGGGGAGACCCAGTACTTC
NA	TRBJ2-4	TRBV28	NA	CASSRQGREYF	TGTGCCAGCAGTCGACAGGGGAGGGAGTACTTC
NA	TRBJ2-5	TRBV6-5	TRBD1	CASSPRTGSRTQYF	TGTGCCAGCAGTCCCCGGACAGGGAGCCGGACCCAGTACTTC
few	TRBJ2-7	TRBV7-6	NA	CASSLVAGEQYF	TGTGCCAGCAGCTTAGTCGCCGGCGAGCAGTACTTC
few	TRBJ1-5	TRBV28	NA	CASSALPTVRRVQPQHF	TGTGCCAGCAGCGCGCTCCCGACAGTTAGGAGGGTGCAGCCCCAGCATTTT
NA	TRBJ2-4	TRBV24-1	NA	CATSDPGRTKNIQYF	TGTGCCACCAGTGACCCTGGACGGACTAAAAACATTCAGTACTTC